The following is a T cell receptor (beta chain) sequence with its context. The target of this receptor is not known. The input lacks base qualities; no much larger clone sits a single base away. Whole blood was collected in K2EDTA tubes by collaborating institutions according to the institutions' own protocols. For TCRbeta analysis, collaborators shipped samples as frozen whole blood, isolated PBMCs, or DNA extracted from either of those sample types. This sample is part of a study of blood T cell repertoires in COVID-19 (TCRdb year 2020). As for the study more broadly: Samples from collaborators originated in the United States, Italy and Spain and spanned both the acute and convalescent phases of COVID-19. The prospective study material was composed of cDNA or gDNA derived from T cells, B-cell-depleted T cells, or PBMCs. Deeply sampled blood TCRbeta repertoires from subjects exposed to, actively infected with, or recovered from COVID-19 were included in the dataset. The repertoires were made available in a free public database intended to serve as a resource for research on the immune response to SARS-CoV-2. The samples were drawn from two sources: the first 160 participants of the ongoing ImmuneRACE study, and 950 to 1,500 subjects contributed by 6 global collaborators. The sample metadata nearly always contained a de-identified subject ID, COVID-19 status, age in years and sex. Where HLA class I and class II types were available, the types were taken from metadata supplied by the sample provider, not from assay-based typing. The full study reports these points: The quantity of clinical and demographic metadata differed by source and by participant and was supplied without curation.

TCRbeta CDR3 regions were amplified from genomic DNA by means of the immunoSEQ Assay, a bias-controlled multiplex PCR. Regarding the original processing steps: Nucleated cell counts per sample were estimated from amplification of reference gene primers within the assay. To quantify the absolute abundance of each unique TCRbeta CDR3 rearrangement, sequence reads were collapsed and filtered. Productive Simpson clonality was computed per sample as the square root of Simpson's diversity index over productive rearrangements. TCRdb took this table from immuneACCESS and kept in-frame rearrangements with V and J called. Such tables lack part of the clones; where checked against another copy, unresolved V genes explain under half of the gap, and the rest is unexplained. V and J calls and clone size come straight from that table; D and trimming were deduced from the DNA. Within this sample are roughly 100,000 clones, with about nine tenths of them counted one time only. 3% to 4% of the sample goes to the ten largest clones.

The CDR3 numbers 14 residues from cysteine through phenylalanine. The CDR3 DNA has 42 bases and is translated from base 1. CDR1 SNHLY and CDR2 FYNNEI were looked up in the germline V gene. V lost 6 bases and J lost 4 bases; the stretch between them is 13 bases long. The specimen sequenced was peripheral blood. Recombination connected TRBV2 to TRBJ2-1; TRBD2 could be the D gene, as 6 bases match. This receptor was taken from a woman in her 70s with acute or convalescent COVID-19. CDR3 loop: CASRDGLMYNEQFF. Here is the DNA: TGTGCCAGCAGGGACGGACTAATGTACAATGAGCAGTTCTTC.